This TCR beta chain is from a study of CD8 T cells in Susac syndrome. CDR1 is DFQATT and CDR2 is SNEGSKA in the germline V gene (reference sequence). Trimming removed 3 bases from V and 2 bases from J, with 14 bases in between. The CDR3 consists of 15 residues. Reverse transcription used roughly 0.5 to 1 ug RNA and random hexamers. Multiplex immunoSEQ PCR targeted 54 Vbeta and 13 Jbeta TCR beta segments. TCRdb re-derived calls from the immunoSEQ multiplex PCR reads in MiXCR, one entry per CDR3 protein. The sample includes some 63,000 distinct CDR3 sequences, approximately 94% of them seen just once. TCR beta sequences were obtained from blood CD8+ and CD4+ T cells. The multiple sclerosis controls were treatment-naive patients affected by stable or active relapsing-remitting disease.

Sequencing was done on a sample of CD8+ T cells from PBMCs. This TCR came from a human donor with multiple sclerosis. The chain employs TRBV20-1 and TRBJ2-1; D is unresolved. The CDR3 DNA reads TGCAGTGCTAGTGACGAGTACGGCGCCTACAATGAGCAGTTCTTC. This translates into CSASDEYGAYNEQFF.